These 29 T cell receptor beta chains came from one sample sequenced in a study of T cells in Graves' hyperthyroidism and ophthalmopathy. Researchers amplified the TCR beta CDR3 regions from RNA transcripts. With the HTBI primer set, the TCR CDR3 went through a first round of RT-PCR. Each CDR3 protein is one row after TCRdb ran MiXCR on the multiplex PCR reads. Of 220,000 or so distinct CDR3 sequences listed, 16% are singletons. Source material: blood. The receptor set was obtained from a woman aged 18-29 years with Graves' ophthalmopathy.

This clonotype was detected many times. V gene TRBV29-1 combines with J gene TRBJ2-5; TRBD1 agrees at 9 bases. The CDR3 runs to 15 residues. V gave up 7 bases and J gave up 1 base; unmatched junction bases: 10. In germline, CDR1 is SQVTM, CDR2 ANQGSEA. CDR3 nucleotides: TGCAGCGCCCCGGACAGGGGAAGAGGCCAAGAGACCCAGTACTTC. This codes for CSAPDRGRGQETQYF.

At least ten counts were recorded for this clonotype. The J gene is TRBJ2-3, the V gene TRBV27; the match to TRBD1 covers 11 bases. This CDR3 contains 16 residues. Trimming cost V 7 bases and J 4 bases; bases outside gene matches: 10. Per germline, CDR1 MNHEY and CDR2 SMNVEV (reference sequence). The CDR3 loop reads CASTNWGTGGADTQYF. CDR3 coding DNA: TGTGCCAGCACCAATTGGGGGACAGGGGGTGCAGATACGCAGTATTTT.

This clonotype was recorded many times. V usage is TRBV30 and J usage is TRBJ1-2; D remains ambiguous. V gave up 1 base and J gave up 8 bases, with 14 bases separating them. Germline lookup yields CDR1 GTSNPN and CDR2 SVGIG (reference sequence). The CDR3 spans 13 residues. The CDR3 loop is CAWSGIPWGGYTF. The CDR3 coding sequence is TGTGCCTGGAGTGGGATCCCTTGGGGAGGCTACACCTTC.

This clonotype occurred many times. This chain connects TRBV4-3 to TRBJ1-5; 8 bases are shared with TRBD1. This CDR3 is built from 16 residues. The V segment lost 2 bases and the J segment 1 base; nucleotides outside the gene matches: 4. The germline V gene has CDR1 LGHNA and CDR2 YSLEER. CDR3 region: CASSQSYRGSNQPQHF. The DNA of the CDR3 is TGCGCCAGCAGCCAATCATACAGGGGGAGCAATCAGCCCCAGCATTTT.

This clonotype was observed at least ten times. This sequence joins TRBV29-1 and TRBJ2-1; D might be TRBD1 or TRBD2, each matching 5 bases. CDR1 is SQVTM and CDR2 is ANQGSEA in the germline V gene. The V end lost 7 bases, the J end lost 8 bases, and 18 bases lay between the germline ends. The CDR3 length is 13 residues. Here the CDR3 reads CSAWGKRGYEQFF. The CDR3, as DNA: TGCAGCGCCTGGGGAAAACGGGGCTATGAGCAGTTCTTC.

This sequence joins TRBV2 and TRBJ2-1, with D maybe TRBD1 (6 bases). Looked up from germline, CDR1 is SNHLY and CDR2 is FYNNEI. The CDR3 spans 14 residues. V gave up 6 bases and J gave up 7 bases, with 16 bases separating them. This CDR3 is CASSPTGILNEQFF. The CDR3 DNA reads as TGTGCCAGCAGCCCGACAGGAATCCTTAATGAGCAGTTCTTC.

This clonotype occurred many times. The V call is TRBV11-2, the J call TRBJ2-7; 9 bases fit TRBD2. There are 16 residues in the CDR3. V dropped 0 bases and J dropped 4; count of bases not matched to a gene: 7. Germline CDR1 SGHAT, CDR2 FQNNGV. In nucleotides, the CDR3 is TGTGCCAGCAGCTTAGATCCCCTAGCGGGGCCATACGAGCAGTACTTC. It specifies CASSLDPLAGPYEQYF.

This clonotype was detected many times. V and J are TRBV27 and TRBJ1-5; D is ambiguous. The V gene's germline CDR1 is MNHEY and CDR2 SMNVEV (reference sequence). The ends were cut back, 3 bases at V and 7 bases at J, with 10 bases in the middle. CDR3 length: 13 amino acids. Here the CDR3 DNA reads TGTGCCAGCAGTTTGTCCAGGACCCAGCCCCAGCATTTT. Translation: CASSLSRTQPQHF.

The rearrangement uses TRBV18 and TRBJ2-1; D unclear. Trimming pared 6 bases from V and 1 base from J, leaving 7 bases between. The CDR3 runs 13 residues. The germline V gene has CDR1 KGHSH and CDR2 LQKENI. Here the CDR3 DNA reads TGTGCCAGCTCTCTTCAATCCTACAATGAGCAGTTCTTC. Translating it yields CASSLQSYNEQFF. Filled out from reference TRBV18 and TRBJ2-1, the complete variable domain reads NAGVMQNPRHLVRRRGQEARLRCSPMKGHSHVYWYRQLPEEGLKFMVYLQKENIIDESGMPKERFSAEFPKEGPSILRIQQVVRGDSAAYFCASSLQSYNEQFFGPGTRLTVL.

The chain couples TRBV4-1 to TRBJ2-7, with 9 nucleotides matching TRBD1. Germline CDR1 MGHRA, CDR2 YSYEKL. V gave up 1 base and J gave up 6 bases; unmatched junction bases: 7. The CDR3 has 15 residues. The CDR3 spells CASSQVAGTGIEQYF. Written as DNA, the CDR3 is TGCGCCAGCAGCCAAGTAGCCGGGACAGGGATCGAGCAGTACTTC.

This clonotype was seen ten or more times. The V call is TRBV18, the J call TRBJ2-5, with 7 nucleotides matching TRBD1. CDR3 length equals 17 residues. Germline V CDR1 and CDR2: KGHSH, LQKENI. Unmatched junction bases numbered 13, after V lost 3 bases and J lost 3 bases. CDR3 region: CASSPGAVRGPEETQYF. CDR3 nucleotide sequence: TGTGCCAGCTCACCCGGCGCGGTAAGGGGGCCAGAAGAGACCCAGTACTTC.

This clonotype was observed many times. J is TRBJ1-6 and V is TRBV7-9; unclear D gene. Germline lookup yields CDR1 SEHNR and CDR2 FQNEAQ (reference sequence). The CDR3 covers 14 residues. Trimming took off 3 bases at V and 13 bases at J, with 16 bases between the two ends. The CDR3 here is CASSLVQPLAPLHF. The DNA for the CDR3 is TGTGCCAGCAGCTTGGTCCAGCCGCTGGCGCCCCTCCACTTT.

Only one count was recorded for this clonotype. The V and J genes are TRBV6-1 and TRBJ1-5, with 12 bases aligning to TRBD1. CDR3 length: 18 residues. Germline V CDR1 and CDR2: MNHNS, SASEGT. J lost 0 bases, V lost 5 bases, and 8 bases had no gene match. Here the CDR3 reads CASSNPGQGAYSNQPQHF. For the CDR3, the DNA is TGTGCCAGCAGTAACCCGGGACAGGGGGCATATAGCAATCAGCCCCAGCATTTT.

In its sample, this clonotype was seen many times. V gene TRBV18 combines with J gene TRBJ1-3; TRBD1 matches at 8 bases. With 1 base clipped from V and 3 bases from J, the junction kept 8 bases outside the gene matches. The germline gives CDR1 KGHSH, CDR2 LQKENI. CDR3 length: 17 amino acids. The CDR3 DNA is TGTGCCAGCTCACCACAGGTCGACAGGGGTGGTGGAAACACCATATATTTT. Protein sequence: CASSPQVDRGGGNTIYF.

This clonotype was observed a few times. The chain has TRBV20-1 and TRBJ2-3; D is unresolved. The CDR3 contains 15 residues. Trimming took 2 bases from V and 1 from J, leaving 13 bases between them. The germline V gene has CDR1 DFQATT and CDR2 SNEGSKA (reference sequence). CDR3 sequence: CSARRGPSGTDTQYF. The CDR3 nucleotides are TGCAGTGCTAGACGTGGGCCAAGCGGCACAGATACGCAGTATTTT.

This clonotype has a count of ten or more. The chain is built from TRBV9 and TRBJ2-1; 11 bases fit TRBD2. The CDR3 runs to 15 residues. V shed 4 bases, J shed 5 bases, and the junction held 5 bases outside the gene matches. Germline V gene sequence: CDR1 SGDLS, CDR2 YYNGEE. In DNA, the CDR3 is TGTGCCAGCAGCCCCCCTAGCGGGAGGCACAATGAGCAGTTCTTC. Residues: CASSPPSGRHNEQFF.

The rearrangement joins TRBV10-3 to TRBJ2-2, with D hard to call. Trimming left V 3 bases short and J 1 base short, with 6 bases between. Germline V gene lookup returns CDR1 ENHRY and CDR2 SYGVKD. There are 14 residues in the CDR3. The CDR3 loop is CAISDSLNTGELFF. DNA for the CDR3: TGTGCCATCAGTGACAGCTTGAACACCGGGGAGCTGTTTTTT.

The table lists this clonotype with many counts. V usage is TRBV6-1 and J usage is TRBJ2-7, with D perhaps matching TRBD1 (6 bases). The CDR3 spans 17 residues. Germline loops: CDR1 MNHNS, CDR2 SASEGT. V was cut by 5 bases and J by 2 bases, with 22 bases left in between. CDR3: CASSSPVAGAKTYEQYF. The CDR3 coding sequence is TGTGCCAGCAGTTCCCCTGTGGCAGGGGCGAAAACCTACGAGCAGTACTTC.

The chain uses TRBV28 and TRBJ2-7; TRBD2 matches at 10 bases. The CDR3 runs 16 residues. V trimming: 5 bases; J trimming: 2 bases; junction bases outside the gene matches: 9. The germline gives CDR1 MDHEN, CDR2 SYDVKM. CDR3 nucleotides: TGTGCCAGCAGTCCGTTAGCGGGAGGCCTAACCTACGAGCAGTACTTC. This codes for CASSPLAGGLTYEQYF.

This clonotype was seen ten or more times. The chain joins TRBV18 to TRBJ2-1; possibly TRBD2 for D (6 bases). CDR3 length: 14 amino acids. V was shortened by 0 bases and J by 8 bases, with 11 bases between the two germline ends. Germline V CDR1 and CDR2: KGHSH, LQKENI. CDR3 region: CASSPPSTRDEQFF. The CDR3 nucleotides read TGTGCCAGCTCACCACCGTCGACTAGGGATGAGCAGTTCTTC.

The chain couples TRBV12-3 or TRBV12-4 to TRBJ2-6; 11 nucleotides line up with TRBD1. The CDR3 is made up of 18 amino acids. The V gene end was trimmed by 7 bases and the J gene end by 2 bases; junction bases not matched to a gene: 10. Here the CDR3 DNA reads TGTGCCAGCATTAGGCCCAGGACAGGGGGCGCTGGGGCCAACGTCCTGACTTTC. This codes for CASIRPRTGGAGANVLTF.

The V gene is TRBV2, the J gene TRBJ2-3, with D perhaps TRBD1 (5 bases). The end of the DNA aligns better with TRBJ1-5, so the J call may be wrong. The CDR3 loop spans 14 amino acids. Germline lookup yields CDR1 SNHLY and CDR2 FYNNEI. DNA of the CDR3: TGTGCCAGCAGTCCGGGACTAAGCACAGATACGCAGCATTTT. It specifies CASSPGLSTDTQHF.

At least ten counts were recorded for this clonotype. The chain recombines TRBV7-2 with TRBJ2-7, with TRBD2 matching 11 bases. The CDR3 loop spans 13 amino acids. The junction had 3 bases not matched to a gene; V was cut back by 8 bases and J by 3 bases. Germline V gives CDR1 SGHTA, CDR2 FQGNSA. The CDR3 DNA reads as TGTGCCAGCGGTGGGACTAGCGGCTACGAGCAGTACTTC. Its translation: CASGGTSGYEQYF. The full variable domain, rest sourced from reference TRBV7-2 and TRBJ2-7, is GAGVSQSPSNKVTEKGKDVELRCDPISGHTALYWYRQSLGQGLEFLIYFQGNSAPDKSGLPSDRFSAERTGGSVSTLTIQRTQQEDSAVYLCASGGTSGYEQYFGPGTRLTVT.

The chain uses TRBV29-1 and TRBJ2-1; D might be TRBD2 (6 bases). V lost 6 bases, J lost 7 bases, and 25 bases lay in between. The germline CDR1 and CDR2 sequences are SQVTM and ANQGSEA. The CDR3 consists of 16 residues. The chain's CDR3 is CSVSYPGTAGWNEQFF. The CDR3 region has the DNA TGCAGCGTCTCCTACCCCGGGACCGCGGGATGGAATGAGCAGTTCTTC.

This clonotype showed up just a few times. V and J are TRBV5-4 and TRBJ2-2; 10 nucleotides align to TRBD1. CDR1 SGHNT and CDR2 YYREEE come from the germline V gene (reference sequence). The V segment lost 2 bases and the J segment 5 bases; nucleotides outside the gene matches: 6. The CDR3 has 16 residues. As DNA, the CDR3 is TGTGCCAGCAGCTTCCCGGGACAGGGGCGAACCGGGGAGCTGTTTTTT. This sequence encodes CASSFPGQGRTGELFF.

This clonotype was counted at least ten times. This sequence joins TRBV29-1 and TRBJ1-3; no clear D. The V end lost 0 bases, the J end lost 1 base, and 10 bases lay between the germline ends. CDR1 and CDR2 (germline): SQVTM, ANQGSEA. The CDR3 runs to 15 residues. CDR3 protein: CSVEDPRISGNTIYF. The CDR3 DNA sequence: TGCAGCGTTGAAGATCCCCGGATATCTGGAAACACCATATATTTT. Based on the CDR3 plus reference TRBV29-1 and TRBJ1-3, the full variable domain is SAVISQKPSRDICQRGTSLTIQCQVDSQVTMMFWYRQQPGQSLTLIATANQGSEATYESGFVIDKFPISRPNLTFSTLTVSNMSPEDSSIYLCSVEDPRISGNTIYFGEGSWLTVV.

This clonotype occurred many times. The V and J genes are TRBV27 and TRBJ1-6; the D gene is possibly TRBD1 (5 bases). The CDR3 covers 11 residues. From germline, CDR1 is MNHEY and CDR2 SMNVEV (reference sequence). Deletions cut 2 bases from V and 16 bases from J, with 9 bases between. This chain's CDR3 is CASSLGGILHF. CDR3 bases: TGTGCCAGCAGTTTAGGGGGTATACTCCACTTT.

The chain is built from TRBV30 and TRBJ2-5; perhaps TRBD1 as D (5 bases). Germline V lookup: CDR1 GTSNPN, CDR2 SVGIG (reference sequence). Trimming pared 7 bases from V and 5 bases from J, leaving 20 bases between. CDR3 length: 14 residues. This CDR3 reads CASASLGRWETQYF. In nucleotides, the CDR3 is TGTGCCTCGGCCTCCCTGGGGCGGTGGGAGACCCAGTACTTC.

The chain carries TRBV7-2 and TRBJ2-3; 8 nucleotides align to TRBD2. The CDR3 consists of 17 residues. Per germline, CDR1 SGHTA and CDR2 FQGNSA. V shed 3 bases and J 0 bases; nucleotides not matched to a gene: 8. The CDR3 loop reads CASSFRGGIISTDTQYF. The CDR3 bases are TGTGCCAGCAGCTTCCGCGGGGGGATCATCAGCACAGATACGCAGTATTTT.